This T cell receptor (beta chain) was captured in a study of cytomegalovirus exposure and HLA in healthy donors. Vbeta (60) and Jbeta (13) primers were used in the PCR. Sequenced by immunoSEQ multiplex PCR; TCRdb stores in-frame clones only, minus some. Of under 200,000 clones in the sample, approximately 78% were seen once. Comments on this clone: Its matching antigen is unknown.

This CDR3 has 15 residues. Germline V lookup: CDR1 SGHNT, CDR2 YYREEE (reference sequence). The ends were cut back, 2 bases at V and 1 base at J, with 10 bases in the middle. The study, taken as a whole, reports: In a later analysis, compared with equally common non-associated chains, HLA-associated beta chains were more expanded. Most TCR sequences were seen very rarely across donors, but some public TCRs occurred in many. For most subjects, TCR beta sequences were reported to predict HLA-A and HLA-B alleles with accuracy.

The origin of this receptor is a male donor in good health and CMV-seropositive. Sequencing was done on a sample of PBMCs. The chain joins TRBV5-4 to TRBJ1-3, with D perhaps TRBD1 (5 bases). The CDR3 coding sequence is TGTGCCAGCAGCTTCGACAGCTATTCTGGAAACACCATATATTTT. Its protein is CASSFDSYSGNTIYF.